The rows below give T cell receptor beta chains drawn from one sample of a study of T cells in Graves' hyperthyroidism and ophthalmopathy. MiXCR, applied by TCRdb to the multiplex PCR reads, yields one record per CDR3 protein. The sample has about 350,000 distinct CDR3 sequences, about 15% seen once; the top ten hold about 26%. The sample taken for sequencing was blood. The receptors come from a woman aged 25 to 45 with Graves' hyperthyroidism. CDR3s include the opening cysteine and the closing phenylalanine or tryptophan. Fields, in order: V gene, J gene, D gene, clone size, CDR3 protein, CDR3 DNA. D genes are given only for firm matches. Where a row states a size, it is once, few, many or the class of an expanded clone; other rows omit it.

TRBV7-8	TRBJ1-3	TRBD1	-	CASSSRTQGSSGNTIYF	TGTGCCAGCAGCTCACGCACACAGGGGTCCTCTGGAAACACCATATATTTT
TRBV28	TRBJ2-1	-	few	CASSRNAPWEQFF	TGTGCCAGCAGCCGAAACGCCCCATGGGAGCAGTTCTTC
TRBV2	TRBJ2-5	TRBD2	many	CASKLAGGQETQYF	TGTGCCAGCAAACTAGCGGGAGGTCAAGAGACCCAGTACTTC
TRBV6-2/TRBV6-3	TRBJ2-1	TRBD1	-	CASSYGQGSYNEQFF	TGTGCCAGCAGTTACGGACAGGGTTCCTACAATGAGCAGTTCTTC
TRBV29-1	TRBJ2-3	TRBD2	few	CSVSGTSGSGDTQYF	TGCAGCGTCTCCGGGACTAGCGGGAGTGGGGATACGCAGTATTTT
TRBV7-9	TRBJ2-4	-	-	CASSLKEGRGAKNIQYF	TGTGCCAGCAGCTTAAAGGAGGGGCGGGGCGCCAAAAACATTCAGTACTTC
TRBV12-3/TRBV12-4	TRBJ2-7	TRBD1	many	CASRDRDRYEQYF	TGTGCCAGCAGAGACCGGGACAGATACGAGCAGTACTTC
TRBV2	TRBJ2-1	-	many	CASSFEGYSYNEQFF	TGTGCCAGCAGTTTTGAGGGTTACTCCTACAATGAGCAGTTCTTC
TRBV5-8	TRBJ2-3	-	many	CASSLERSPDTQYF	TGTGCCAGCAGCTTGGAAAGGAGTCCAGATACGCAGTATTTT
TRBV5-1	TRBJ2-7	TRBD1	many	CASSLQGQGEQYF	TGCGCCAGCAGCTTACAGGGGCAAGGAGAGCAGTACTTC
TRBV20-1	TRBJ2-7	-	many	CSARSGIQQYF	TGCAGTGCTAGATCCGGGATTCAGCAGTACTTC
TRBV5-1	TRBJ2-5	-	-	CASSLTGRNAIQETQYF	TGCGCCAGCAGCTTGACGGGAAGGAACGCGATTCAAGAGACCCAGTACTTC
TRBV28	TRBJ2-2	TRBD2	many	CASRTPGTSGSSTGELFF	TGTGCCAGCAGAACACCTGGGACTAGCGGGAGCTCCACCGGGGAGCTGTTTTTT
TRBV2	TRBJ2-1	-	many	CASSYLTEQFF	TGTGCCAGCAGCTACCTAACTGAGCAGTTCTTC
TRBV9	TRBJ1-5	TRBD1	-	CASSVGQAREEPQHF	TGTGCCAGCAGCGTGGGACAGGCGCGTGAGGAGCCCCAGCATTTT
TRBV7-9	TRBJ2-1	TRBD2	few	CASSKAAGVIYEQFF	TGTGCCAGCAGCAAAGCTGCGGGAGTAATATATGAGCAGTTCTTC
TRBV12-3/TRBV12-4	TRBJ1-1	-	-	CASRGPLTNTEAFF	TGTGCCAGCAGAGGGCCTTTGACCAACACTGAAGCTTTCTTT
TRBV12-3/TRBV12-4	TRBJ2-5	TRBD2	-	CASSSYETSGQEIQYF	TGTGCCAGCAGTTCCTATGAGACTAGCGGGCAAGAGATCCAGTACTTC
TRBV9	TRBJ2-7	-	-	CASSVEGDPYEQYF	TGTGCCAGCAGCGTGGAGGGAGACCCGTACGAGCAGTACTTC
TRBV6-2/TRBV6-3	TRBJ1-5	-	-	CASRVGVGNQPQHF	TGTGCCAGCAGGGTAGGAGTAGGCAATCAGCCCCAGCATTTT
TRBV6-1	TRBJ2-2	-	-	CASLTANTGELFF	TGTGCCAGTCTGACAGCGAACACCGGGGAGCTGTTTTTT
TRBV12-3/TRBV12-4	TRBJ2-2	TRBD2	-	CASSLAGLAGSTGELFF	TGTGCCAGCAGTTTGGCGGGACTAGCGGGCTCCACCGGGGAGCTGTTTTTT
TRBV7-9	TRBJ2-7	-	few	CASSLEGGREQYF	TGTGCCAGCAGCTTAGAAGGCGGGCGGGAGCAGTACTTC
TRBV7-8	TRBJ2-7	-	few	CASSSQGVTGEQYF	TGTGCCAGCAGCTCCCAGGGTGTGACCGGCGAGCAGTACTTC
TRBV7-9	TRBJ1-1	TRBD1	many	CASSSRQGANTEAFF	TGTGCCAGCAGCTCACGACAGGGGGCGAACACTGAAGCTTTCTTT
TRBV10-3	TRBJ2-5	TRBD1	-	CAIRPGTGPGTQYF	TGTGCCATCAGACCCGGGACAGGGCCCGGGACCCAGTACTTC
TRBV5-1	TRBJ1-1	-	few	CASSLARGGNTEAFF	TGCGCCAGCAGCTTGGCGAGGGGGGGGAACACTGAAGCTTTCTTT
TRBV28	TRBJ2-5	-	many	CASSGETQYF	TGTGCCAGCAGCGGAGAGACCCAGTACTTC
TRBV20-1	TRBJ2-3	-	many	CSADSTQGVADTQYF	TGCAGTGCGGACTCCACACAGGGTGTGGCAGATACGCAGTATTTT
TRBV25-1	TRBJ2-7	TRBD1	-	CASSLPGTGVNEQYF	TGTGCCAGCAGTCTTCCCGGGACAGGAGTGAACGAGCAGTACTTC
TRBV20-1	TRBJ1-5	TRBD1	-	CSARERQGGTISNQPQHF	TGCAGTGCTAGAGAACGACAGGGTGGTACTATTAGCAATCAGCCCCAGCATTTT
TRBV7-6	TRBJ1-2	TRBD1	many	CASSPFTGGDGYTF	TGTGCCAGCTCTCCGTTTACAGGGGGTGATGGCTACACCTTC
TRBV7-9	TRBJ2-7	TRBD1	few	CASSSDRGFAYEQYF	TGTGCCAGCAGCTCGGACAGGGGTTTTGCCTACGAGCAGTACTTC
TRBV30	TRBJ2-7	TRBD2	-	CAWNFGTNNYEQYF	TGTGCCTGGAATTTTGGGACTAACAACTACGAGCAGTACTTC
TRBV6-6	TRBJ2-1	TRBD2	few	CASSYMRAGGQFF	TGTGCCAGCAGTTACATGAGAGCGGGAGGGCAGTTCTTC
TRBV11-2	TRBJ1-4	-	-	CASSLVPWGASNEKLFF	TGTGCCAGCAGCTTAGTCCCTTGGGGGGCTTCTAATGAAAAACTGTTTTTT
TRBV5-1	TRBJ1-1	TRBD1	many	CASSLGQGVLNTEAFF	TGCGCCAGCAGCCTCGGACAGGGGGTGCTGAACACTGAAGCTTTCTTT